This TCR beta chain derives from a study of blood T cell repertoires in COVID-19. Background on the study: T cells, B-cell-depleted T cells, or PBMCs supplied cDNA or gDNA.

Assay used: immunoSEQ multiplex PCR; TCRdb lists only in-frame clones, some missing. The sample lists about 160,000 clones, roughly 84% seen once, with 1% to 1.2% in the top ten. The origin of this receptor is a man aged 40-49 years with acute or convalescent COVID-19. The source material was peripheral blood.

The CDR3 region has the DNA TGTGCCAGCAGTGAAATTAGGGGTCCCCCTTACGAGCAGTACTTC. Its protein is CASSEIRGPPYEQYF. The chain employs TRBV6-1 and TRBJ2-7; perhaps TRBD1 as D (5 bases). CDR1 MNHNS and CDR2 SASEGT come from the germline V gene. CDR3 size: 15 residues. Between the trimmed V and J ends, which lost 2 bases and 4 bases, there was a span of 15 bases.